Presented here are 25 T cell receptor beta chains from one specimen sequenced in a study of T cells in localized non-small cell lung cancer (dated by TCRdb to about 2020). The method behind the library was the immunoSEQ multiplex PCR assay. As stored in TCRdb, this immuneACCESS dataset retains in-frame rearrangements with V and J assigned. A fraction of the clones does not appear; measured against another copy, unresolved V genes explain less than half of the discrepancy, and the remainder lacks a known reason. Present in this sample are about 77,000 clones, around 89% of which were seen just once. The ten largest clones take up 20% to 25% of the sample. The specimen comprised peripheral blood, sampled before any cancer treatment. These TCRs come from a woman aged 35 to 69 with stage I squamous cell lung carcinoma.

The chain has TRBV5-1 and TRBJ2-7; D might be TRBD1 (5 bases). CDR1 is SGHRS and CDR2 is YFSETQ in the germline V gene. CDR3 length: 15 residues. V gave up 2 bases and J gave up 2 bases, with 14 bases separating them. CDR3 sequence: CASSFLYDSTYEQYF. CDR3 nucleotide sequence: TGCGCCAGCAGCTTCCTATATGACAGTACCTACGAGCAGTACTTC.

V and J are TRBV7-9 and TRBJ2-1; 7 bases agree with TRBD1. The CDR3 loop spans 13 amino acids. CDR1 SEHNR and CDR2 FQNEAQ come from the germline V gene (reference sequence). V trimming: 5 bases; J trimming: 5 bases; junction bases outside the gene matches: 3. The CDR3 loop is CASSAQGNNEQFF. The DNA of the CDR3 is TGTGCCAGCAGCGCACAGGGGAACAATGAGCAGTTCTTC.

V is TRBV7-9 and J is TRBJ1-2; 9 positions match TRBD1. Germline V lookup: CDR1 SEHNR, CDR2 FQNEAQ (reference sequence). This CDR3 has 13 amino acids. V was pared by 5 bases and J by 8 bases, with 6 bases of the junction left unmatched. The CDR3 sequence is CASSLGQGWGYTF. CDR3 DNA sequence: TGTGCCAGCAGCCTGGGACAGGGCTGGGGCTACACCTTC.

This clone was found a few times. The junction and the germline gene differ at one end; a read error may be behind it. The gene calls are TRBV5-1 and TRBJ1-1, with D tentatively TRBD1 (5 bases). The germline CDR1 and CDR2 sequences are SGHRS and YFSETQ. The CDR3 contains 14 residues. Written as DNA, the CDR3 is TGCGCCAGCAGCCCCCCAAGGGGCGGGTCTGAGGCTTTCTTT. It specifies CASSPPRGGSEAFF.

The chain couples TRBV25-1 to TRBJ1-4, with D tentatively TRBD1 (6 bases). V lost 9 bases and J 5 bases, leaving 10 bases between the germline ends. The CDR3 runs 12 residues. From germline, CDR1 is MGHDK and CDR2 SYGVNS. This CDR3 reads CASNQGNEKLFF. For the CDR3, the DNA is TGTGCCAGTAACCAGGGGAATGAAAAACTGTTTTTT.

CDR3 sequence (DNA): TGCGCCAGCAGCCCCGAGGGGACGGCGAAGCAGTACTTC. Its translation is CASSPEGTAKQYF. The chain has TRBV5-1 and TRBJ2-7, with D possibly called TRBD1 or TRBD2 (5 bases each). The CDR3 spans 13 residues. Germline V CDR1 and CDR2: SGHRS, YFSETQ. V shed 4 bases and J shed 8 bases, with 16 bases lying between them.

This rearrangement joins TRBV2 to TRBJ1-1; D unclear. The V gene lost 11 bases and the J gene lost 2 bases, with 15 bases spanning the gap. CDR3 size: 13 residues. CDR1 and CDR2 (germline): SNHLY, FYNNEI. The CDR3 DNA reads TGTGCCTACCGAAGAGCAGCTAACACTGAAGCTTTCTTT. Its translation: CAYRRAANTEAFF.

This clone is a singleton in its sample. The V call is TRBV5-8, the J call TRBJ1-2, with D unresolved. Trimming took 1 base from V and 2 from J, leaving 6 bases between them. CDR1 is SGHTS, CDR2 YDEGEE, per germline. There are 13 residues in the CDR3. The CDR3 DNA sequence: TGTGCCAGCAGCTTGACATTAAACTATGGCTACACCTTC. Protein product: CASSLTLNYGYTF.

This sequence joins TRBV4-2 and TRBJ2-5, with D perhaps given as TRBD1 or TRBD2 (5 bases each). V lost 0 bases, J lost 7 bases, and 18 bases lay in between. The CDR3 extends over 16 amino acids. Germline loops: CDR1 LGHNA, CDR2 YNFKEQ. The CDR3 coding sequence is TGTGCCAGCAGCCAAGATCTCCGGGGCGCCGACTCGACCCAGTACTTC. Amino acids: CASSQDLRGADSTQYF.

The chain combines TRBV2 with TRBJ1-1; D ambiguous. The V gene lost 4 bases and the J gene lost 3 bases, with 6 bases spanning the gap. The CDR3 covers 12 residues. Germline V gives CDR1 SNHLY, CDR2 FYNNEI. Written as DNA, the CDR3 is TGTGCCAGCAGTGTGGAGCACACTGAAGCTTTCTTT. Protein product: CASSVEHTEAFF. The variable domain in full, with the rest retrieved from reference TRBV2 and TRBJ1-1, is EPEVTQTPSHQVTQMGQEVILRCVPISNHLYFYWYRQILGQKVEFLVSFYNNEISEKSEIFDDQFSVERPDGSNFTLKIRSTKLEDSAMYFCASSVEHTEAFFGQGTRLTVV.

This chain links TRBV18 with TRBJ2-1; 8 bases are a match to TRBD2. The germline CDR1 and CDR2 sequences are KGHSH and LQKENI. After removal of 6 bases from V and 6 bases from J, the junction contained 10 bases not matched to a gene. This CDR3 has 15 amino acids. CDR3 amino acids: CASSTGTRSLNEQFF. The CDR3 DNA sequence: TGTGCCAGCTCCACCGGGACTAGGAGCCTCAATGAGCAGTTCTTC.

This CDR3 is CATSEGTGSGYTF. The CDR3 region has the DNA TGTGCCACCAGCGAAGGGACAGGGAGTGGCTACACCTTC. This chain joins TRBV15 and TRBJ1-2, with 9 bases identical to TRBD1. CDR1 and CDR2 (germline): LNHNV, YYDKDF (reference sequence). The junction had 5 bases not matched to a gene; V was cut back by 5 bases and J by 7 bases. The CDR3 covers 13 residues.

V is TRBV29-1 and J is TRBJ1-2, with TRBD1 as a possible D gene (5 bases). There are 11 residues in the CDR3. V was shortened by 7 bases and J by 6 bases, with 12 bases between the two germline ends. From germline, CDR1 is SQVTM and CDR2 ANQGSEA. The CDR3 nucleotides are TGCAGCGGGGCCTGGGGGGATGGCTACACCTTC. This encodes CSGAWGDGYTF.

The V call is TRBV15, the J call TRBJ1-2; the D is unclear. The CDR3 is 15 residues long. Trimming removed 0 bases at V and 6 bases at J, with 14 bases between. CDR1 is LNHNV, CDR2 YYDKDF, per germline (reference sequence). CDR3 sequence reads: CATSRDPQGTDGYTF. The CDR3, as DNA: TGTGCCACCAGCAGAGATCCCCAAGGCACCGATGGCTACACCTTC.

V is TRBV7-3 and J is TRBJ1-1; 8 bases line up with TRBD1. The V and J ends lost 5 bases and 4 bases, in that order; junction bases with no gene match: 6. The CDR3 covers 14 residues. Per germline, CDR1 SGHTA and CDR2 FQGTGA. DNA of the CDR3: TGTGCCAGCAGCGACAGGGGAGGCGGCACTGAAGCTTTCTTT. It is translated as CASSDRGGGTEAFF. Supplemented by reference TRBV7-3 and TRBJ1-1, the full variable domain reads GAGVSQTPSNKVTEKGKYVELRCDPISGHTALYWYRQSLGQGPEFLIYFQGTGAADDSGLPNDRFFAVRPEGSVSTLKIQRTERGDSAVYLCASSDRGGGTEAFFGQGTRLTVV.

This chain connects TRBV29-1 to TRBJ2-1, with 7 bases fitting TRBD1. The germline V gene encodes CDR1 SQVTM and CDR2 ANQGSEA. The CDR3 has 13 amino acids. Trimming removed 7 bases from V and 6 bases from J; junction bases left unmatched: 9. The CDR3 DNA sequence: TGCAGCGCCTCGACAGGGCCCCGCAATGAGCAGTTCTTC. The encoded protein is CSASTGPRNEQFF.

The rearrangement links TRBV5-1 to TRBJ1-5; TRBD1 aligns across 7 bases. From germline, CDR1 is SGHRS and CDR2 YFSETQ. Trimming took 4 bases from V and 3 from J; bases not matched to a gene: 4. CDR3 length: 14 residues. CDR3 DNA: TGCGCCAGCAGCCTGGGACAGCCCAATCAGCCCCAGCATTTT. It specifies CASSLGQPNQPQHF.

CDR3 region: CASSLEIANAYEQYF. CDR3 coding DNA: TGTGCCAGCAGCTTAGAGATAGCCAACGCCTACGAGCAGTACTTC. This sequence joins TRBV11-1 and TRBJ2-7; D is unresolved. The germline V gene has CDR1 SGHAT and CDR2 FQDESV (reference sequence). The CDR3 loop spans 15 amino acids. V was cut by 1 base and J by 2 bases, with 12 bases left in between.

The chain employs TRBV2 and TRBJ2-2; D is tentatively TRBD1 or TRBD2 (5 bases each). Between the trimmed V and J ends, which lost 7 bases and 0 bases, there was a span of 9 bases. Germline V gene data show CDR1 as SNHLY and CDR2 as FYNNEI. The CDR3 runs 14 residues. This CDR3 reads CASKLGANTGELFF. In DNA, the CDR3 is TGTGCCAGCAAGCTGGGGGCGAACACCGGGGAGCTGTTTTTT.

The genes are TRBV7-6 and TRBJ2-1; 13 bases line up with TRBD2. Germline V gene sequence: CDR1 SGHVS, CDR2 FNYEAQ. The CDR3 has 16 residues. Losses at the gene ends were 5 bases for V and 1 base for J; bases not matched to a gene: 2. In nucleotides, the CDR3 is TGTGCCAGCAGCCCACTAGCGGGGGGGTCCTACAATGAGCAGTTCTTC. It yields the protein CASSPLAGGSYNEQFF.

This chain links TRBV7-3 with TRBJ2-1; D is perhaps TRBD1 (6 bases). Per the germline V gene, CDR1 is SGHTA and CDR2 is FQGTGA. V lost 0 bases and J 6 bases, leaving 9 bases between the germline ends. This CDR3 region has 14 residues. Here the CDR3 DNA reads TGTGCCAGCAGCTTAACTGGGGGCTTCAATGAGCAGTTCTTC. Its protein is CASSLTGGFNEQFF.

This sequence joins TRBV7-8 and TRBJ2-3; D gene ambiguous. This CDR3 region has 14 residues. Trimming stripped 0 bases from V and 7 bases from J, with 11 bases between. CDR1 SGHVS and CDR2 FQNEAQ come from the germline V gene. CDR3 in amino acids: CASSLAPGTNTQYF. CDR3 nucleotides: TGTGCCAGCAGCTTAGCTCCGGGTACGAATACGCAGTATTTT.

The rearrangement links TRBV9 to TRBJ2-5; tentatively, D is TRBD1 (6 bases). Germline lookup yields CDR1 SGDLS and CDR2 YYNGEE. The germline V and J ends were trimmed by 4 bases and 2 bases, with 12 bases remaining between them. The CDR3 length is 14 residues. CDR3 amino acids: CASSLGHQQETQYF. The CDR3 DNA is TGTGCCAGCAGCCTGGGACACCAACAAGAGACCCAGTACTTC.

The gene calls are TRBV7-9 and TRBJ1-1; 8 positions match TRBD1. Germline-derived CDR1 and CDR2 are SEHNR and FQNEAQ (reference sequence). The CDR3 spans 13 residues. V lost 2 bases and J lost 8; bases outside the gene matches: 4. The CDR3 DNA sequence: TGTGCCAGCAGCTTACCGACAGGGGCCGAAGCTTTCTTT. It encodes CASSLPTGAEAFF.

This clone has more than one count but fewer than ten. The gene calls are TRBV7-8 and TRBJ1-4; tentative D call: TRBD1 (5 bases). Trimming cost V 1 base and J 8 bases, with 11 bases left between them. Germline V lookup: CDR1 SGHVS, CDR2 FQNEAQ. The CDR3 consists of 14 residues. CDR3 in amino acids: CASSLDGGREKLFF. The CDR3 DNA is TGTGCCAGCAGCTTAGATGGGGGGAGGGAAAAACTGTTTTTT.